This is a list of T cell receptor beta chains from one sample in a study of CD8 T cells in ankylosing spondylitis. A single record per CDR3 protein comes from TCRdb applying MiXCR to the 5' RACE reads. The profile shows around 230,000 distinct CDR3 sequences, 8.6% of them singletons. The sample consisted of blood, either unsorted or a sorted T cell fraction (not recorded which). Source of these receptors: a male donor with ankylosing spondylitis or in good health (not recorded which). Each CDR3 is given with its conserved first and last residue. Each record gives: J gene, V gene, CDR3 length, clone size, D gene, CDR3 protein, CDR3 DNA. A D gene is named only where the DNA matches it firmly. Size is stated for part of the rows, as once, few or many counts, or as a class when the clone is expanded.

TRBJ1-1 TRBV19 13 many . CASKFGMNTEAFF TGTGCCAGTAAGTTTGGGATGAACACTGAAGCTTTCTTT
TRBJ2-2 TRBV12-3/TRBV12-4 15 many . CASNLGPGRGGELFF TGTGCCAGCAATTTGGGCCCGGGCCGAGGCGGGGAGCTGTTTTTT
TRBJ2-7 TRBV9 15 . TRBD2 CASSVEWTSSYEQYF TGTGCCAGCAGCGTAGAATGGACTAGCTCCTACGAGCAGTACTTC
TRBJ2-5 TRBV30 14 once . CAWTVGSTWETQYF TGTGCCTGGACTGTGGGGTCCACCTGGGAGACCCAGTACTTC
TRBJ2-2 TRBV10-3 14 many . CATGRTENTGELFF TGTGCCACCGGTAGGACAGAGAACACCGGGGAGCTGTTTTTT
TRBJ2-1 TRBV7-2 16 . TRBD2 CASSLDLAGGGNEQFF TGTGCCAGCAGCTTAGACCTAGCGGGGGGGGGGAATGAGCAGTTCTTC
TRBJ1-5 TRBV10-3 13 many . CAISEIQEGPQHF TGTGCCATCAGTGAGATTCAGGAGGGGCCCCAGCATTTT
TRBJ2-1 TRBV3-1 14 . . CASSQAGVSNEQFF TGTGCCAGCAGCCAAGCGGGGGTCTCCAATGAGCAGTTCTTC
TRBJ2-7 TRBV5-1 11 . . CASKGEYEQYF TGCGCCAGCAAGGGCGAGTACGAGCAGTACTTC
TRBJ1-5 TRBV27 15 many TRBD1 CASSSGTGVGQPQHF TGTGCCAGCAGTTCCGGGACAGGGGTTGGGCAGCCCCAGCATTTT
TRBJ2-3 TRBV7-2 14 many TRBD2 CASTSGSYADTQYF TGTGCCAGTACAAGCGGGAGTTACGCAGATACGCAGTATTTT
TRBJ1-1 TRBV20-1 13 few . CSAITGLNTEAFF TGCAGTGCCATTACAGGGTTAAACACTGAAGCTTTCTTT
TRBJ2-1 TRBV7-3 19 few TRBD2 CASSFSGLGSGTGYNEQFF TGTGCCAGCAGCTTTTCAGGTCTGGGAAGCGGGACTGGCTACAATGAGCAGTTCTTC
TRBJ2-2 TRBV7-2 15 once . CASSSRGPNTGELFF TGTGCCAGCAGCTCTCGGGGACCGAACACCGGGGAGCTGTTTTTT
TRBJ1-2 TRBV7-3 13 many . CASSQGGKDGYTF TGTGCCAGTTCACAGGGTGGAAAGGATGGCTACACCTTC
TRBJ2-2 TRBV9 17 many . CASSVALATPNTGELFF TGTGCCAGCAGCGTAGCTTTGGCGACACCGAACACCGGGGAGCTGTTTTTT
TRBJ2-7 TRBV20-1 13 many . CSARGRGPYEQYF TGCAGTGCTAGGGGTCGGGGCCCATACGAGCAGTACTTC
TRBJ1-1 TRBV4-2 13 many . CASSQGVRTEAFF TGTGCCAGCAGCCAAGGTGTTAGGACTGAAGCTTTCTTT
TRBJ1-2 TRBV20-1 13 few . CSARVGGLGGYTF TGCAGTGCTAGAGTAGGGGGTTTGGGCGGCTACACCTTC
TRBJ2-6 TRBV18 18 many . CASSPGRLPPTGANVLTF TGTGCCAGCTCACCTGGACGCCTTCCCCCCACTGGGGCCAACGTCCTGACTTTC
TRBJ1-6 TRBV7-6 13 many . CASSLGQDSPLHF TGTGCCAGCAGCTTAGGACAGGACTCACCCCTCCACTTT
TRBJ2-2 TRBV7-8 20 many TRBD2 CASSLIAGLAGGMNTGELFF TGTGCCAGCAGCTTAATCGCGGGGCTAGCGGGAGGGATGAACACCGGGGAGCTGTTTTTT
TRBJ2-5 TRBV14 18 many TRBD1 CASSQYSIDRESKETQYF TGTGCCAGCAGCCAGTACTCGATTGACAGGGAATCAAAAGAGACCCAGTACTTC
TRBJ2-3 TRBV15 16 few TRBD2 CATSRDGGVGTDTQYF TGTGCCACCAGCCGAGACGGGGGGGTCGGCACAGATACGCAGTATTTT
TRBJ2-5 TRBV5-5 13 . . CASSLLVQETQYF TGTGCCAGCAGCTTGTTGGTCCAAGAGACCCAGTACTTC
TRBJ1-2 TRBV6-1 15 many . CASSKDTGSSYGYTF TGTGCCAGCAGCAAAGATACAGGGTCTTCCTATGGCTACACCTTC
TRBJ1-1 TRBV6-1 13 many . CASSSTGNTEAFF TGTGCCAGCAGCTCAACAGGGAACACTGAAGCTTTCTTT
TRBJ1-5 TRBV20-1 13 many TRBD1 CSALRQGDQPQHF TGCAGTGCTCTAAGACAGGGGGATCAGCCCCAGCATTTT
TRBJ2-2 TRBV5-1 14 many . CASSSDGQTGELFF TGCGCCAGCAGCTCGGACGGACAGACCGGGGAGCTGTTTTTT
TRBJ2-7 TRBV5-1 15 . . CASSPPTVLSYEQYF TGCGCCAGCAGCCCACCAACAGTTCTCTCCTACGAGCAGTACTTC
TRBJ1-3 TRBV19 15 many . CASSQTGRRGNTIYF TGTGCCAGTAGTCAAACAGGGAGAAGAGGAAACACCATATATTTT
TRBJ2-2 TRBV6-1 15 many . CASSPTSPQTGELFF TGTGCCAGCAGTCCAACTAGCCCCCAGACCGGGGAGCTGTTTTTT
TRBJ2-5 TRBV7-2 13 . . CASSLVQRGTQYF TGTGCCAGCAGCTTGGTCCAAAGGGGGACCCAGTACTTC
TRBJ2-3 TRBV12-3/TRBV12-4 12 many . CASSSDPDTQYF TGTGCCAGCAGTAGTGACCCAGATACGCAGTATTTT
TRBJ2-1 TRBV7-8 17 . TRBD2 CASSPRAGGSSYNEQFF TGTGCCAGCAGCCCCAGAGCGGGGGGGAGCTCCTACAATGAGCAGTTCTTC
TRBJ2-1 TRBV11-1 19 few TRBD2 CASSPGTSGGLSLNNEQFF TGTGCCAGCAGCCCAGGAACTAGCGGGGGGCTCAGTCTTAACAATGAGCAGTTCTTC
TRBJ1-2 TRBV20-1 13 many . CSARGGILGGGTF TGCAGTGCACGGGGGGGCATCCTCGGTGGGGGAACCTTC
TRBJ2-7 TRBV6-2/TRBV6-3 17 many TRBD1 CASSGQGGRGRSYEQYF TGTGCCAGCAGTGGACAAGGGGGCCGAGGAAGATCCTACGAGCAGTACTTC
TRBJ2-1 TRBV6-1 14 . . CSSSNDRAYNEQFF TGTTCCAGCAGCAATGACCGGGCCTACAATGAGCAGTTCTTC
TRBJ2-7 TRBV27 16 many TRBD2 CASSSGLAGGVYEQYF TGTGCCAGCAGTTCGGGACTAGCGGGTGGGGTCTACGAGCAGTACTTC